The T cell receptor beta chain under discussion was sequenced for a study of CD8+ T cells in alopecia areata. RNA was extracted and reverse transcribed into cDNA as the sequencing template. Assay used: immunoSEQ multiplex PCR; TCRdb lists only in-frame clones, some missing. The sample records 190,000 or so clones, around 56% being singletons. Trimming stripped 0 bases from V and 7 bases from J, with 12 bases between. Germline V gene sequence: CDR1 MNHEY, CDR2 SMNVEV (reference sequence). This CDR3 comprises 14 residues. Concerning this clone itself: The antigen is unknown.

Overall study findings and caveats: Baseline CD8+ expansion's link to response remains uncertain, as there was one nonresponder.

Sample treatment: oral pan-JAK inhibitor, 5-10 mg twice daily. As part of sample collection, lesional scalp punch biopsies and peripheral blood were taken from alopecia areata patients. The rearrangement links TRBV27 to TRBJ2-5; D not resolved. This receptor was taken from a human donor with alopecia areata. Sequencing was performed on CD4+ T cells sorted from blood, taken at week 4, from a patient treated with tofacitinib. CDR3 sequence reads: CASSLSWAPVTQYF. CDR3 nucleotides: TGTGCCAGCAGTTTATCCTGGGCCCCAGTGACCCAGTACTTC.